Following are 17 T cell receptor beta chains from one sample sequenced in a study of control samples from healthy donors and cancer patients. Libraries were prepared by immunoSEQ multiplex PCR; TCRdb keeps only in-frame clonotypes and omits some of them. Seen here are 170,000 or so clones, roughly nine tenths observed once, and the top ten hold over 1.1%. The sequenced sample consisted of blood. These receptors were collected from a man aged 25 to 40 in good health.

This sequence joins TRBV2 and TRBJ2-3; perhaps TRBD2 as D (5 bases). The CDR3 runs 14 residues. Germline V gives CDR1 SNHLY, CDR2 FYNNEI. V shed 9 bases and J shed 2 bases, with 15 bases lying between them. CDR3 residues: CASGAGSPTDTQYF. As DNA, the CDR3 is TGTGCCAGTGGTGCGGGTTCCCCCACAGATACGCAGTATTTT.

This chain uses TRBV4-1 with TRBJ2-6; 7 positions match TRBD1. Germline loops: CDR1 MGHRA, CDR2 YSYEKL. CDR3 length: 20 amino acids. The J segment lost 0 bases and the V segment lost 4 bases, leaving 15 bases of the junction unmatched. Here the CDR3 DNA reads TGCGCCAGCAGCCCGGGACAGCACCATCTCCTCTTCTCTGGGGCCAACGTCCTGACTTTC. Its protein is CASSPGQHHLLFSGANVLTF.

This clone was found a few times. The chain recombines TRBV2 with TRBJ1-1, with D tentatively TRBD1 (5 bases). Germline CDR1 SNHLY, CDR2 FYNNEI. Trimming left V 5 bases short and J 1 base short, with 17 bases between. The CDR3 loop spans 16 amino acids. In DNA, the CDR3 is TGTGCCAGCAGTTATAACCTACAGGAGCCGAACACTGAAGCTTTCTTT. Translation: CASSYNLQEPNTEAFF. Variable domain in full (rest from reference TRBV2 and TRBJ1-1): EPEVTQTPSHQVTQMGQEVILRCVPISNHLYFYWYRQILGQKVEFLVSFYNNEISEKSEIFDDQFSVERPDGSNFTLKIRSTKLEDSAMYFCASSYNLQEPNTEAFFGQGTRLTVV.

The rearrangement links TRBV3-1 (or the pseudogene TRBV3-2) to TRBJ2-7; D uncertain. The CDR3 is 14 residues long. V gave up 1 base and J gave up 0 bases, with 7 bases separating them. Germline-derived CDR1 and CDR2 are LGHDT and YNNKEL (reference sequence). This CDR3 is CASSQVPVSYEQYF. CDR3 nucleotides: TGTGCCAGCAGCCAAGTTCCAGTCTCCTACGAGCAGTACTTC.

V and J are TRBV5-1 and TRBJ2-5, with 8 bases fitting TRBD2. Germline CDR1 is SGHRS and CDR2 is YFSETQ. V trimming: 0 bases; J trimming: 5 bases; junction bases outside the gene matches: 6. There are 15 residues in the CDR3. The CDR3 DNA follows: TGCGCCAGCAGCTTGGCCGGGAGGGGGGAGGAGACCCAGTACTTC. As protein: CASSLAGRGEETQYF.

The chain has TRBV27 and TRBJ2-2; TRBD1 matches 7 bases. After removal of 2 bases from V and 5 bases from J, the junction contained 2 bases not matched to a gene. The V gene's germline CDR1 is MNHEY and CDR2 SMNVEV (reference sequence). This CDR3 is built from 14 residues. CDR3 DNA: TGTGCCAGCAGTTTAGGACAGGCGACCGGGGAGCTGTTTTTT. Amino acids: CASSLGQATGELFF.

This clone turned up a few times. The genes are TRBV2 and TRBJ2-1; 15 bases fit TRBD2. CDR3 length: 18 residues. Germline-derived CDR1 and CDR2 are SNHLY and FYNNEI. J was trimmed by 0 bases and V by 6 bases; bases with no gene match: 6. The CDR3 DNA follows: TGTGCCAGCAGAGCCGGGACTAGCGGGAGGCGCTCCTACAATGAGCAGTTCTTC. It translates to CASRAGTSGRRSYNEQFF. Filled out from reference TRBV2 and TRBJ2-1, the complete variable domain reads EPEVTQTPSHQVTQMGQEVILRCVPISNHLYFYWYRQILGQKVEFLVSFYNNEISEKSEIFDDQFSVERPDGSNFTLKIRSTKLEDSAMYFCASRAGTSGRRSYNEQFFGPGTRLTVL.

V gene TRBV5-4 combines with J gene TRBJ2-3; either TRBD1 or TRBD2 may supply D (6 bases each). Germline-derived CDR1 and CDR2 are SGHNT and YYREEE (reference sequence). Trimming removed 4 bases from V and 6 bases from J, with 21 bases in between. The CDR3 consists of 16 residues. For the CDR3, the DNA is TGTGCCAGCAGCCTCCCACCGGGGGCCCAGGCTGATACGCAGTATTTT. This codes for CASSLPPGAQADTQYF.

The CDR3 DNA reads as TGTGCCAGCAATACAGGGGGGATTAATCAGCCCCAGCATTTT. It encodes CASNTGGINQPQHF. The chain couples TRBV2 to TRBJ1-5; TRBD1 matches at 8 bases. V trimming: 7 bases; J trimming: 4 bases; junction bases outside the gene matches: 6. Germline V CDR1 and CDR2: SNHLY, FYNNEI. This CDR3 has 14 amino acids.

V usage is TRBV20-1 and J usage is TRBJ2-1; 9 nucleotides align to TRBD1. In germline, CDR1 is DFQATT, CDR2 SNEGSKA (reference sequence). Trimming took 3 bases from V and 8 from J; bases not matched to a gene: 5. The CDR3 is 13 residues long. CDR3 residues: CSASPGQGYEQFF. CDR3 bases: TGCAGTGCTAGTCCGGGACAGGGTTATGAGCAGTTCTTC.

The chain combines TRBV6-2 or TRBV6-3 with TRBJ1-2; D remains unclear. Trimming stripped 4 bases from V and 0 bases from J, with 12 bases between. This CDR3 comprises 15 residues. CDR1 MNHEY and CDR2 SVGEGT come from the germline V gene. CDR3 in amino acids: CASSSRPGANYGYTF. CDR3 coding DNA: TGTGCCAGCAGTTCCCGGCCTGGGGCTAACTATGGCTACACCTTC.

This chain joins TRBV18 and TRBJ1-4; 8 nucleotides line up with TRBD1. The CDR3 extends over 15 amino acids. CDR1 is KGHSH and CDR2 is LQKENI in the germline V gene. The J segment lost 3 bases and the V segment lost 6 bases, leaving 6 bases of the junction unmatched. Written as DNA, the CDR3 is TGTGCCAGCTCGCGACAGGGGCGGTCTAATGAAAAACTGTTTTTT. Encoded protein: CASSRQGRSNEKLFF.

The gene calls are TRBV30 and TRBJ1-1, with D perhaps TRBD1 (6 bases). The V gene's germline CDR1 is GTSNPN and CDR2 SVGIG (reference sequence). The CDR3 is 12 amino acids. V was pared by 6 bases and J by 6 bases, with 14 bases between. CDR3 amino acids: CACWGQVPEAFF. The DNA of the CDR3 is TGTGCCTGCTGGGGGCAGGTCCCTGAAGCTTTCTTT. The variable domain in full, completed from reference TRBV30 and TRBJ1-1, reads SQTIHQWPATLVQPVGSPLSLECTVEGTSNPNLYWYRQAAGRGLQLLFYSVGIGQISSEVPQNLSASRPQDRQFILSSKKLLLSDSGFYLCACWGQVPEAFFGQGTRLTVV.

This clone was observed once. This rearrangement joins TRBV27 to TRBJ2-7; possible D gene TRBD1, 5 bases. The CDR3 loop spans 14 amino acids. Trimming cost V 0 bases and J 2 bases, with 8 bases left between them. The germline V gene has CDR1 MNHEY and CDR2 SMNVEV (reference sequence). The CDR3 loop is CASSLSLGAYEQYF. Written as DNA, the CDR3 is TGTGCCAGCAGTTTATCGCTAGGGGCCTACGAGCAGTACTTC.

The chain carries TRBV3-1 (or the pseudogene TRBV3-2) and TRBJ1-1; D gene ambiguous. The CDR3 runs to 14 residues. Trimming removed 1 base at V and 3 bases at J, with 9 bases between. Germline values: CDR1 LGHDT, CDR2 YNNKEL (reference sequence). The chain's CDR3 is CASSQGARDTEAFF. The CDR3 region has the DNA TGTGCCAGCAGCCAAGGGGCGCGGGACACTGAAGCTTTCTTT.

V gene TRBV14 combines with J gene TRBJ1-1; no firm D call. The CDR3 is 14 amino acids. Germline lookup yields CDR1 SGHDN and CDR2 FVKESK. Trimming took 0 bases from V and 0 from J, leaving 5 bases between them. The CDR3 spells CASSQDSMNTEAFF. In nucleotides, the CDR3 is TGTGCCAGCAGCCAAGACAGTATGAACACTGAAGCTTTCTTT.

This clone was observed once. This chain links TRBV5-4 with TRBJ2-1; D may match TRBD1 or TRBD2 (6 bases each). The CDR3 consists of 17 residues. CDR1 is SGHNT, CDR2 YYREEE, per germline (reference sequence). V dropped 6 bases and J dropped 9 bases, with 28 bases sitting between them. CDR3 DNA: TGTGCCAGCACCGAGGGGGGCAGGGTCGCGGTCGGAGGTGAGCAGTTCTTC. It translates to CASTEGGRVAVGGEQFF.